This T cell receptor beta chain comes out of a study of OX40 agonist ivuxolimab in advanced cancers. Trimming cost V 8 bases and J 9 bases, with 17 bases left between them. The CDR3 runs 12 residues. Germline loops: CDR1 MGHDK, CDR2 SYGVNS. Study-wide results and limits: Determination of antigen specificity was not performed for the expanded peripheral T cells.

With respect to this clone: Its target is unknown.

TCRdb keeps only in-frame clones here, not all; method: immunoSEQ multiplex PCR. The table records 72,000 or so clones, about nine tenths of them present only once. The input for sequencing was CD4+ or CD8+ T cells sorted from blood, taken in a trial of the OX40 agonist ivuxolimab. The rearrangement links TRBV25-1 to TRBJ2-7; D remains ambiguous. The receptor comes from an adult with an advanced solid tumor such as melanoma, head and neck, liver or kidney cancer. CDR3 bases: TGTGCCAGCTCAGGTTGGTTCAGTTCGCAGTACTTC. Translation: CASSGWFSSQYF.